This paragraph covers one T cell receptor beta chain sequence. Measured with immunoSEQ multiplex PCR; TCRdb has only the in-frame clones, and not every one. The sample holds around 70,000 clones, almost 95% seen once. The data belong to a study of T cell changes during pregnancy in multiple sclerosis. This CDR3 spans 12 amino acids. Germline V CDR1 and CDR2: SGHRS, YFSETQ. With V trimmed by 5 bases and J by 7 bases, 5 bases remained unmatched. The chain uses TRBV5-1 and TRBJ1-2; 7 bases map to TRBD1. The receptor was isolated from a female donor with multiple sclerosis, enrolled in a pregnancy study. Material: peripheral blood, obtained before pregnancy. DNA of the CDR3: TGCGCCAGCAGACGTGACAGGGCTGGCTACACCTTC. Its translation is CASRRDRAGYTF.